Listed here is a single T cell receptor (beta chain). This sample is drawn from a study of blood T cell repertoires in COVID-19. The CDR3 contains 15 residues. In germline, CDR1 is SGHRS, CDR2 YFSETQ. Trimming removed 4 bases from V and 2 bases from J; junction bases left unmatched: 8. Clones were read by immunoSEQ multiplex PCR, and TCRdb kept only the in-frame ones, dropping some. The table shows 210,000 or so clones, with about 90% occurring only once. The rearrangement joins TRBV5-1 to TRBJ2-5; 7 nucleotides match TRBD2. The TCR was taken from a woman aged 18-29 years who had recovered from COVID-19. Sequenced: peripheral blood. In DNA form, the CDR3 reads TGCGCCAGCAGCCCCCCTAGCGGATTACAAGAGACCCAGTACTTC. Encoded protein: CASSPPSGLQETQYF. The full variable domain, completed using reference TRBV5-1 and TRBJ2-5, is KAGVTQTPRYLIKTRGQQVTLSCSPISGHRSVSWYQQTPGQGLQFLFEYFSETQRNKGNFPGRFSGRQFSNSRSEMNVSTLELGDSALYLCASSPPSGLQETQYFGPGTRLLVL.